This T cell receptor (beta chain) emerged from a study of PD-1 blockade in classical Hodgkin lymphoma. Study results and caveats: In newly diagnosed patients, baseline TCR diversity was reportedly below that of healthy donors. Possible causes of repertoire differences, disease activity or prior therapy, remain undefined. Diversity in CD4+ TCRs, unlike that measured in CD8+ TCRs, had risen significantly by C4D1.

All patients relapsed after autologous stem cell transplantation, and brentuximab vedotin exposure varied. A remark on this clone: Its antigen is unidentified.

Germline V gene lookup returns CDR1 MDHEN and CDR2 SYDVKM. J gave up 4 bases and V 3 bases, and 0 bases lay outside the gene matches. The CDR3 has 13 amino acids. The assay was immunoSEQ multiplex PCR, and TCRdb's table has in-frame clones only and misses some. In the table there are some 93,000 clones, 89% of which are singletons. The gene calls are TRBV28 and TRBJ1-2, with 9 positions matching TRBD1. The sequence was collected from a human donor with classical Hodgkin lymphoma. Sequences were derived from peripheral blood mononuclear cells (PBMCs), sampled before the second cycle of nivolumab. CDR3 nucleotide sequence: TGTGCCAGCAGTTTGGGACAGGGCTATGGCTACACCTTC. Residues: CASSLGQGYGYTF.